This is a list of T cell receptor beta chains from one sample in a study of T cell repertoires in cytomegalovirus infection. These receptors are not linked to any known antigen. TCRdb re-analysed the reads in MiXCR, keeping a single row per CDR3 protein. In the table there are some 480,000 distinct CDR3 sequences, 33% of which are singletons. The source was cultured PBMCs, collected from culture after CMV antigen stimulation. These receptors were collected from a human donor in good health (CMV status not recorded). Some clones in this sample may be carry-over from other donors' samples. The CDR3 runs from the conserved cysteine through the conserved F or W. Each record gives: CDR3 DNA, CDR3 protein, J gene, V gene, D gene, clone size. A D gene is named only where the DNA matches it firmly. A row's size may be missing; if present it is once, few, many or a size class.

TGTGCCAGTAGTATCCCCGCTAGCGGGAGCTTCTATGAGCAGTTCTTC	CASSIPASGSFYEQFF	TRBJ2-1	TRBV19	TRBD2	-
TGCAGTGCTAGAGATGCACAGGAGAACACCGGGGAGCTGTTTTTT	CSARDAQENTGELFF	TRBJ2-2	TRBV20-1	-	few
TGTGCCAGCAGCCCACCCGGACAGCTAGAGACCCAGTACTTC	CASSPPGQLETQYF	TRBJ2-5	TRBV7-9	-	-
TGCAGTGCTGCCACTAGCGGGAGCTACAATGAGCAGTTCTTC	CSAATSGSYNEQFF	TRBJ2-1	TRBV20-1	TRBD2	few
TGTGCCAGCAGCGTAGTTGGCGACACTGAAGCTTTCTTT	CASSVVGDTEAFF	TRBJ1-1	TRBV9	-	-
TGTGCCAGCAGCTCGACTTCCGACAACTACGAGCAGTACTTC	CASSSTSDNYEQYF	TRBJ2-7	TRBV7-9	-	few
TGTGCCACCAGCAGAGCCCTTGGAGGGAGGGCGGCAGAGACCCAGTACTTC	CATSRALGGRAAETQYF	TRBJ2-5	TRBV15	TRBD2	few
TGCGCCAGCAGCCGCGTCCACGGGGCGGGAAGGATAGCCGGGGAGCTGTTTTTT	CASSRVHGAGRIAGELFF	TRBJ2-2	TRBV4-3	-	few
TGTGCCAGCAGTCACCCCCAGTTTGAAAGCGGGATCTCCTACGAGCAGTACTTC	CASSHPQFESGISYEQYF	TRBJ2-7	TRBV6-2/TRBV6-3	TRBD2	-
TGTGCCAGCAGCTTAGACTTCGTTAAGCAGTACTTC	CASSLDFVKQYF	TRBJ2-7	TRBV7-6	-	few
TGTGCCAGCAGCTCGCTAGCGGGAGTGGGAGAGCAGTACTTC	CASSSLAGVGEQYF	TRBJ2-7	TRBV7-9	TRBD2	-
TGCGCCAGCAGCCAAGATATACAGGGAAGTGAAAAACTGTTTTTT	CASSQDIQGSEKLFF	TRBJ1-4	TRBV4-3	-	-
TGCGCCAGCAGCTTGTTCCTAGCGGGTTTAACAGATACGCAGTATTTT	CASSLFLAGLTDTQYF	TRBJ2-3	TRBV5-1	TRBD2	-
TGTGCCAGCAGAGCGGACAGGGGCAATCAGCCCCAGCATTTT	CASRADRGNQPQHF	TRBJ1-5	TRBV12-3/TRBV12-4	TRBD1	many
TGTGCCAGCAGTTATGGCAGGGCGCTAGCCAAAAACATTCAGTACTTC	CASSYGRALAKNIQYF	TRBJ2-4	TRBV6-2/TRBV6-3	-	-
TGTGCCAGCAGCTCCGGGCCCTATGGCTACACCTTC	CASSSGPYGYTF	TRBJ1-2	TRBV7-2	-	few
TGCAGTGCTAGAGGGATGGGACAGGGGGATCAGCCCCAGCATTTT	CSARGMGQGDQPQHF	TRBJ1-5	TRBV20-1	TRBD1	-
TGTGCCAGCAGCCCCCAAGGCACAGATACGCAGTATTTT	CASSPQGTDTQYF	TRBJ2-3	TRBV7-3	-	many
TGCAGTGCTAGAGATTCAACCGGCCAGCCCCAGCATTTT	CSARDSTGQPQHF	TRBJ1-5	TRBV20-1	-	-
TGTGCCAGCAAACTAGCGGGAAACACCGGGGAGCTGTTTTTT	CASKLAGNTGELFF	TRBJ2-2	TRBV12-3/TRBV12-4	TRBD2	-
TGCGCCAGCAGCCAAGAATCTATTGGCCAGCCCCAGCATTTT	CASSQESIGQPQHF	TRBJ1-5	TRBV4-1	-	-
TGTGCCAGCACCAGAGGGGACAGCCAAGAGACCCAGTACTTC	CASTRGDSQETQYF	TRBJ2-5	TRBV12-3/TRBV12-4	TRBD1	many